These 2 T cell receptor beta chains originate from one sample sequenced in a study of T cell responses to AZD1222 COVID-19 vaccine. The repertoire was sequenced with immunoSEQ multiplex PCR; TCRdb's copy has only in-frame clones and lacks some. The sample includes more than 100,000 clones, roughly 93% of them seen just once. The sample here was peripheral blood, taken on day 0 of AZD1222 vaccination. Receptor source: an adult in good health.

The gene calls are TRBV28 and TRBJ1-5; D remains unclear. Germline CDR1 is MDHEN and CDR2 is SYDVKM. The CDR3 loop spans 13 amino acids. The V and J ends lost 3 bases and 6 bases respectively, with 9 bases between them. The CDR3 loop reads CASSLEGSQPQHF. The CDR3 DNA reads TGTGCCAGCAGTTTGGAGGGAAGTCAGCCCCAGCATTTT.

The chain is built from TRBV7-9 and TRBJ1-4; 7 bases line up with TRBD1. CDR1 is SEHNR and CDR2 is FQNEAQ in the germline V gene (reference sequence). The CDR3 totals 14 residues. Germline trimming cut 4 bases from V and 6 bases from J; bases unmatched to any gene: 5. Here the CDR3 reads CASSSGDSDEKLFF. In nucleotides, the CDR3 is TGTGCCAGCAGCTCGGGGGACAGCGATGAAAAACTGTTTTTT.